This T cell receptor (beta chain) was sequenced in a study of early T cells in non-severe SARS-CoV-2 infection. Whole-study context: Sequencing input comprised bulk RNA from unsorted whole blood; chain pairing was not available.

This clonotype was counted a few times. TCRdb recomputed calls from the 5' RACE reads with MiXCR, one row per CDR3 protein. The sample yields some 57,000 distinct CDR3 sequences, roughly 13% seen once. Trimming took off 4 bases at V and 2 bases at J, with 8 bases between the two ends. Germline CDR1 is KGHSH and CDR2 is LQKENI. The CDR3 contains 13 residues. The rearrangement links TRBV18 to TRBJ1-2, with D hard to call. The clonotype was recovered from an adult who was a healthcare worker with PCR-confirmed SARS-CoV-2 infection or an uninfected control (not recorded which). The specimen was whole blood. CDR3 in amino acids: CASSLERNYGYTF. The CDR3 DNA sequence: TGTGCCAGCTCACTCGAAAGGAACTATGGCTACACCTTC.